This is a list of T cell receptor beta chains from one sample in a study of response to subunit inactivated influenza vaccine. MiXCR was run by TCRdb on the RT-PCR reads, yielding one entry per CDR3 protein. The data show roughly 500,000 distinct CDR3 sequences, roughly 23% seen once. The source material was CD4+ T cells sorted from PBMCs, sampled around 5 days after vaccination. These receptors came from a middle-aged man who received an inactivated influenza vaccine. The CDR3 runs from the conserved cysteine through the conserved F or W. D genes are given only for firm matches. Size values are once, few and many counts, or a class for expanded clones, and some rows have none.

D	size	length	V	J	CDR3	DNA
TRBD2	few	15	TRBV28	TRBJ2-3	CASSTLAGGPHTQYF	TGTGCCAGCAGTACACTAGCGGGGGGGCCCCATACGCAGTATTTT
NA	few	15	TRBV2	TRBJ2-5	CASRGGPLEQETQYF	TGTGCCAGCAGAGGAGGTCCTCTTGAGCAAGAGACCCAGTACTTC
NA	NA	15	TRBV5-1	TRBJ2-5	CTSSSDGGIGETQYF	TGCACCAGCAGCTCGGACGGCGGGATAGGAGAGACCCAGTACTTC
TRBD2	few	16	TRBV28	TRBJ2-7	CASSLLRGLAPHEQYF	TGTGCCAGCAGTCTCCTCAGGGGACTAGCTCCCCACGAGCAGTACTTC
TRBD1	few	12	TRBV10-3	TRBJ2-7	CAIRTTGREQYF	TGTGCCATCAGGACGACAGGGCGCGAGCAGTACTTC
NA	few	15	TRBV6-1	TRBJ2-1	CASSKGRLVGNEQFF	TGTGCCAGCAGTAAAGGGAGGCTAGTAGGAAATGAGCAGTTCTTC
TRBD2	NA	18	TRBV20-1	TRBJ2-3	CSARVLAGGPGPPDTQYF	TGCAGTGCTAGAGTTCTAGCGGGAGGGCCTGGCCCGCCAGATACGCAGTATTTT
TRBD2	NA	17	TRBV7-8	TRBJ2-3	CASSLTTAGGRGDTQYF	TGTGCCAGCAGCTTAACGACTGCGGGGGGGCGAGGAGATACGCAGTATTTT
NA	few	15	TRBV4-1	TRBJ1-1	CASSQAAGSLTEAFF	TGCGCCAGCAGCCAAGCAGCAGGGAGTTTAACTGAAGCTTTCTTT
TRBD2	few	14	TRBV5-1	TRBJ2-1	CASSQGLFDNEQFF	TGCGCCAGCAGCCAGGGACTATTCGACAATGAGCAGTTCTTC
TRBD1	few	14	TRBV6-5	TRBJ1-1	CASITDRGNTEAFF	TGTGCCAGCATTACTGACAGGGGGAACACTGAAGCTTTCTTT
NA	NA	14	TRBV5-5	TRBJ2-5	CASSRGPVQETQYF	TGTGCCAGCAGCCGAGGTCCAGTCCAAGAGACCCAGTACTTC
NA	few	13	TRBV5-1	TRBJ2-7	CASSVDRTYEQYF	TGCGCCAGCAGCGTTGACCGGACCTACGAGCAGTACTTC
NA	NA	14	TRBV10-3	TRBJ2-7	CAISDKQGAYEQYF	TGTGCCATCAGTGATAAACAGGGTGCCTACGAGCAGTACTTC
NA	few	16	TRBV5-8	TRBJ2-4	CASSFGLELAKNIQYF	TGTGCCAGCAGCTTTGGACTGGAACTAGCCAAAAACATTCAGTACTTC
TRBD2	NA	15	TRBV18	TRBJ2-7	CASSPASGGLSEQYF	TGTGCCAGCTCACCAGCTAGCGGGGGGTTGTCCGAGCAGTACTTC
NA	NA	16	TRBV28	TRBJ1-1	CASSLGGPGSKTEAFF	TGTGCCAGCAGTTTAGGGGGGCCGGGATCCAAGACTGAAGCTTTCTTT
TRBD1	NA	15	TRBV28	TRBJ2-5	CASTLGDRVRETQYF	TGTGCCAGCACCCTGGGGGACAGGGTAAGGGAGACCCAGTACTTC